These 28 T cell receptor beta chains originate from one sample sequenced in a study of metastatic and nonmetastatic thyroid tumors. No treatment of any kind had been given to any patient before thyroid surgery. TCRdb used MiXCR to call clones anew from the PCR reads. The sample holds about 40,000 clones, about 20% seen once. Sample: tumor tissue. Every receptor here comes from a female donor with papillary thyroid cancer or a benign thyroid nodule (not recorded which). Some clones in this sample may be carry-over from other donors' samples.

This clone was recorded many times. This chain links TRBV20-1 with TRBJ1-6; no firm D call. The germline gives CDR1 DFQATT, CDR2 SNEGSKA (reference sequence). V was clipped by 1 base and J by 7 bases, with 8 bases between them. The CDR3 loop spans 13 amino acids. CDR3 region: CSARGVPNSPLHF. The CDR3 coding sequence is TGCAGTGCTAGAGGGGTCCCCAATTCACCCCTCCACTTT.

This clone was seen only a few times. The chain uses TRBV6-2 or TRBV6-3 and TRBJ1-6; 11 positions match TRBD1. The CDR3 is made up of 15 amino acids. Germline V gives CDR1 MNHEY, CDR2 SVGEGT. The V and J ends lost 5 bases and 8 bases, in that order; junction bases with no gene match: 5. The CDR3 loop is CASSRPGQGDSPLHF. The CDR3 nucleotides read TGTGCCAGCAGTCGACCGGGACAGGGGGATTCACCCCTCCACTTT.

The CDR3 spells CSAVGDSQGREQYF. The DNA of the CDR3 is TGCAGTGCTGTCGGAGACTCCCAAGGAAGAGAGCAGTACTTC. This chain uses TRBV20-1 with TRBJ2-7; D is unresolved. The CDR3 length is 14 residues. The ends were cut back, 5 bases at V and 7 bases at J, with 21 bases in the middle. The germline gives CDR1 DFQATT, CDR2 SNEGSKA (reference sequence).

The rearrangement links TRBV15 to TRBJ2-2; 8 bases agree with TRBD1. V was pared by 0 bases and J by 1 base, with 16 bases of the junction left unmatched. From germline, CDR1 is LNHNV and CDR2 YYDKDF (reference sequence). The CDR3 sequence is 21 residues long. The CDR3 sequence is CATSRERSGTGFGLNTGELFF. In nucleotides, the CDR3 is TGTGCCACCAGCAGAGAGAGGTCCGGGACAGGTTTCGGTTTGAACACCGGGGAGCTGTTTTTT.

This clone was detected ten times or more. The rearrangement links TRBV6-1 to TRBJ2-3; D may correspond to TRBD1 or TRBD2 (5 bases each). The CDR3 runs to 14 residues. The V end lost 6 bases, the J end lost 3 bases, and 13 bases lay between the germline ends. Germline CDR1 is MNHNS and CDR2 is SASEGT. Here the CDR3 DNA reads TGTGCCAGCAGGAGGGGCCCTGAAACAGATACGCAGTATTTT. It codes for CASRRGPETDTQYF.

This clone was detected many times. V usage is TRBV6-2 or TRBV6-3 and J usage is TRBJ2-3; 15 bases align to TRBD2. The germline gives CDR1 MNHEY, CDR2 SVGEGT. The CDR3 covers 19 residues. Unmatched junction bases numbered 7, after V lost 2 bases and J lost 1 base. The CDR3 nucleotides are TGTGCCAGCAGTTACAAGGGACTAGCGGGGGGACGAGGCACAGATACGCAGTATTTT. It translates to CASSYKGLAGGRGTDTQYF.

This clone was seen only once. The rearrangement joins TRBV9 to TRBJ2-7, with 8 bases identical to TRBD1. V lost 0 bases to trimming and J lost 5 bases; unmatched junction nucleotides: 4. Germline CDR1 and CDR2: SGDLS and YYNGEE. The CDR3 has 14 amino acids. Written as DNA, the CDR3 is TGTGCCAGCAGCGTAGGGACAGGGATCAACGAGCAGTACTTC. Protein product: CASSVGTGINEQYF.

This clone was seen many times. A read error may produce the germline difference seen at one junction end. CDR3 sequence: CASSVKTEAFF. The CDR3 bases are TGTGCCAGCAGTGTGAAGACTGAAGCTTTCTTT. The gene calls are TRBV2 and TRBJ1-1; D ambiguous. The CDR3 spans 11 residues. CDR1 SNHLY and CDR2 FYNNEI come from the germline V gene.

As concerns this clone: A much larger clonotype is one base distant, so this may be a read error. The rearrangement uses TRBV5-4 and TRBJ2-3, with a tentative D call TRBD2 (7 bases). V was pared by 3 bases and J by 7 bases, with 12 bases between. Germline CDR1 SGHNT, CDR2 YYREEE (reference sequence). The length of the CDR3 is 13 residues. CDR3 bases: TGTGCCAGCAGCTGGGGGGGGCGCTATACGCAGTATTTT. Translated, it gives CASSWGGRYTQYF.

This clone came up many times. The rearrangement joins TRBV9 to TRBJ1-1; D possibly corresponds to TRBD1 (5 bases). The germline CDR1 and CDR2 sequences are SGDLS and YYNGEE. With 7 bases removed from V and 0 bases from J, the gap between germline ends came to 19 bases. The CDR3 has 16 residues. The CDR3 DNA follows: TGTGCCAGCTCTCCCCTGGGGGGAAACATGAACACTGAAGCTTTCTTT. Protein sequence: CASSPLGGNMNTEAFF.

This clone was seen ten or more times. The chain uses TRBV29-1 and TRBJ2-2; maybe TRBD1 (7 bases). This CDR3 comprises 14 residues. The germline V gene has CDR1 SQVTM and CDR2 ANQGSEA. V dropped 4 bases and J dropped 3 bases, with 12 bases sitting between them. CDR3 sequence (DNA): TGCAGCGTTGGGCGGGACAGCTACACCGGGGAGCTGTTTTTT. This translates into CSVGRDSYTGELFF.

This clone was recorded only once. The rearrangement uses TRBV18 and TRBJ2-6; D is undetermined. The CDR3 contains 15 residues. V lost 1 base, J lost 4 bases, and 8 bases lay in between. The V gene's germline CDR1 is KGHSH and CDR2 LQKENI. The CDR3 coding sequence is TGTGCCAGCTCACCACAGGCGTCGGGGGCCAACGTCCTGACTTTC. Its protein is CASSPQASGANVLTF.

This clone was counted ten times or more. This chain joins TRBV19 and TRBJ1-1; D ambiguous. Germline V gene lookup returns CDR1 LNHDA and CDR2 SQIVND (reference sequence). V shed 5 bases and J shed 4 bases, with 14 bases lying between them. The CDR3 consists of 14 residues. The CDR3 nucleotides read TGTGCCAGTAGTGAAGACATAGGAGGCACTGAAGCTTTCTTT. It encodes CASSEDIGGTEAFF.

This clone was detected ten times or more. This sequence joins TRBV12-3 or TRBV12-4 and TRBJ1-2; no definite D call. V was shortened by 2 bases and J by 8 bases, with 12 bases between the two germline ends. This CDR3 is built from 13 residues. The chain's CDR3 is CASSLIPTRGYTF. As DNA, the CDR3 is TGTGCCAGCAGTTTAATACCGACGCGGGGCTACACCTTC.

This clone was counted ten times or more. An end of the junction does not agree with germline; a read error may underlie this. V gene TRBV28 combines with J gene TRBJ2-1; 9 bases align to TRBD2. Germline V gives CDR1 MDHEN, CDR2 SYDVKM. CDR3 length: 12 amino acids. The CDR3 region has the DNA TGTGCCAGCTCCACCCCAGCGGGAGGTCGAATCTTC. Amino acids: CASSTPAGGRIF.

To note about this clone: The junction shows a germline mismatch at one end, possibly a read error. The chain joins TRBV28 to TRBJ2-7; D unclear. The CDR3 spans 13 residues. Germline V CDR1 and CDR2: MDHEN, SYDVKM. The CDR3 sequence: CASILGHGYEQYF. CDR3 DNA: TGTGCCAGCATTTTAGGGCACGGCTACGAGCAGTACTTC.

This clone appeared many times. The chain joins TRBV7-2 to TRBJ2-1, with 11 bases matching TRBD2. V shed 2 bases, J shed 6 bases, and the junction held 6 bases outside the gene matches. CDR1 is SGHTA and CDR2 is FQGNSA in the germline V gene. This CDR3 is 16 amino acids long. CDR3 sequence: CASSLHGTSGVNEQFF. CDR3 coding DNA: TGTGCCAGCAGCTTACACGGGACTAGCGGTGTCAATGAGCAGTTCTTC.

This clone came up many times. The rearrangement uses TRBV6-1 and TRBJ2-3, with 11 bases lining up with TRBD2. V gave up 7 bases and J gave up 4 bases; unmatched junction bases: 1. The CDR3 is 13 residues long. The germline CDR1 and CDR2 sequences are MNHNS and SASEGT. CDR3 region: CASNSGGADTQYF. CDR3 nucleotide sequence: TGTGCCAGCAATAGCGGGGGGGCAGATACGCAGTATTTT.

Comments on this clone: A much larger clone sits a single nucleotide away, making a read error possible. V is TRBV20-1 and J is TRBJ2-2, with 10 nucleotides matching TRBD2. Germline V lookup: CDR1 DFQATT, CDR2 SNEGSKA (reference sequence). This CDR3 region has 15 residues. In DNA, the CDR3 is TGCAGTTCTAGGCCCCTAGCGGGAGTTCCCGGGGAGCTGTTTTTT. Translation: CSSRPLAGVPGELFF.

There are a few counts of this clone. The chain employs TRBV5-4 and TRBJ1-1, with D unresolved. V was cut by 6 bases and J by 7 bases, with 19 bases left in between. The germline V gene has CDR1 SGHNT and CDR2 YYREEE (reference sequence). The CDR3 contains 14 residues. The CDR3 DNA follows: TGTGCCAGCATCAAAGACCCTGGACGGCGTGAAGCTTTCTTT. Encoded protein: CASIKDPGRREAFF.

This clone was observed a few times. At one of its ends the junction is not consistent with the germline gene, which may arise from a read error. The CDR3 DNA is TGTGCCAGTAGTATAAGGGGGTGCTCCCACAATGAGCAGTTCTTC. Its protein product is CASSIRGCSHNEQFF. The chain uses TRBV19 and TRBJ2-1, with a weak D call TRBD1 (6 bases). The germline V gene has CDR1 LNHDA and CDR2 SQIVND (reference sequence). The CDR3 spans 15 residues.

This clone was detected many times. The chain recombines TRBV18 with TRBJ2-7; tentatively, D is TRBD1 (7 bases). Germline values: CDR1 KGHSH, CDR2 LQKENI. This CDR3 has 16 amino acids. Trimming shortened V by 2 bases and J by 1 base, and 15 bases separated the two germline ends. CDR3 sequence: CASSPVGAGGSYEQYF. The CDR3 coding sequence is TGTGCCAGCTCACCAGTGGGTGCAGGGGGGTCCTACGAGCAGTACTTC.

There are many counts of this clone. V gene TRBV18 combines with J gene TRBJ2-3; D uncertain. Germline V CDR1 and CDR2: KGHSH, LQKENI. V was shortened by 3 bases and J by 0 bases, with 4 bases between the two germline ends. CDR3 length: 13 residues. CDR3 residues: CASSPSSTDTQYF. The CDR3 nucleotides read TGTGCCAGCTCACCGTCTAGCACAGATACGCAGTATTTT. Drawing the rest from reference TRBV18 and TRBJ2-3, the complete variable domain is NAGVMQNPRHLVRRRGQEARLRCSPMKGHSHVYWYRQLPEEGLKFMVYLQKENIIDESGMPKERFSAEFPKEGPSILRIQQVVRGDSAAYFCASSPSSTDTQYFGPGTRLTVL.

This clone was found a few times. A junction end diverges from the germline sequence, so it may reflect a read error. This chain joins TRBV6-2 or TRBV6-3 and TRBJ1-5; 12 bases are shared with TRBD1. Per germline, CDR1 MNHEY and CDR2 SVGEGT. The CDR3 loop spans 18 amino acids. The CDR3 sequence: CASSFRDRGQVWNQPQHF. DNA of the CDR3: TGTGCCAGCAGTTTCCGGGACAGGGGGCAGGTGTGGAATCAGCCACAGCATTTT.

This clone came up many times. The chain employs TRBV3-1 and TRBJ1-2; D unclear. The CDR3 has 12 residues. With 1 base removed from V and 8 bases from J, the gap between germline ends came to 8 bases. Germline values: CDR1 LGHDT, CDR2 YNNKEL (reference sequence). The CDR3 DNA is TGTGCCAGCAGCCAAGGGGCGCCGGGCTACACCTTC. Its translation: CASSQGAPGYTF.

This clone was counted many times. J is TRBJ1-4 and V is TRBV6-1, with TRBD1 identical over 8 bases. Germline V gene data show CDR1 as MNHNS and CDR2 as SASEGT. J lost 7 bases, V lost 6 bases, and 7 bases had no gene match. The CDR3 spans 14 residues. The chain's CDR3 is CASRWTGRGEKLFF. As DNA, the CDR3 is TGTGCCAGCAGATGGACAGGGAGGGGTGAAAAACTGTTTTTT.

This clone was recorded many times. This rearrangement joins TRBV7-3 to TRBJ2-3; D tentatively fits TRBD1 or TRBD2 (5 bases each). Trimming took 4 bases from V and 9 from J, leaving 14 bases between them. Germline loops: CDR1 SGHTA, CDR2 FQGTGA. This CDR3 is built from 13 residues. The chain's CDR3 is CASSSRPGTTQYF. The CDR3 region has the DNA TGTGCCAGCAGCTCCCGGCCGGGGACGACGCAGTATTTT.

In its sample, this clone was seen many times. The gene calls are TRBV12-3 or TRBV12-4 and TRBJ1-6; D possibly corresponds to TRBD1 (5 bases). The V gene lost 6 bases and the J gene lost 9 bases, with 15 bases spanning the gap. The length of the CDR3 is 14 residues. In nucleotides, the CDR3 is TGTGCCAGCAGAGGGGCAGGGCGGGGTTCACCCCTCCACTTT. Protein sequence: CASRGAGRGSPLHF.